This entry concerns a single T cell receptor (beta chain). Profiling relied on immunoSEQ multiplex PCR, and the TCRdb table lists in-frame clones only, not all of them. The table records fewer than 800,000 clones, more than 70% of them present only once. This sample is drawn from a study of Ad26.COV2.S vaccination and SARS-CoV-2 variants. About the study: A participant enrolled in the COV1001 Ad26.COV2.S trial arm provided the sample.

The CDR3 is 16 residues long. The treatment: some 20 received Ad26.COV2.S at low or high dose, single or two shots; about 5 received placebo; per-sample allocation not given. Sampling was performed 63 days after the first vaccine or placebo injection. At a Boston site, the person donating was an adult of 18-55 years. Vaccination employed an Ad26 vector expressing the Wuhan-strain SARS-CoV-2 spike. The material was peripheral blood, obtained in a trial of Ad26.COV2.S vaccine versus placebo. This TCR was sampled from a person between 18 and 60 years old who received the Ad26.COV2.S COVID-19 vaccine or a placebo. The chain couples TRBV21-1 to TRBJ1-5. TRBV21-1 is given as a pseudogene. DNA of the CDR3: TGTGCCAGCAGCTCAACGACGTGCGGGAGCAATCAGCCCCAGCATTTT. It yields the protein CASSSTTCGSNQPQHF.